A single sample is the source of the 10 T cell receptor beta chains below, sequenced in a study of graft-versus-host responses after intestinal transplantation. Intraepithelial plus lamina propria lymphocytes were released by processing graft tissue. Clones were read by immunoSEQ multiplex PCR, and TCRdb kept only the in-frame ones, dropping some. The sample holds 37,000 or so clones, about 90% seen once. The sample consisted of ileum tissue, taken roughly 200 days after intestinal transplant. All receptors come from a human patient who received an intestinal transplant, so some T cells may come from the graft donor.

This chain joins TRBV28 and TRBJ2-2; the match to TRBD2 covers 7 bases. CDR1 is MDHEN and CDR2 is SYDVKM in the germline V gene. The V gene end was trimmed by 5 bases and the J gene end by 3 bases; junction bases not matched to a gene: 12. The CDR3 contains 17 residues. This CDR3 is CASSPAGREWHTGELFF. As DNA, the CDR3 is TGTGCCAGCAGTCCCGCGGGGCGGGAGTGGCACACCGGGGAGCTGTTTTTT.

The chain carries TRBV28 and TRBJ2-2; 11 bases map to TRBD2. This CDR3 has 14 residues. V lost 6 bases, J lost 4 bases, and 1 base stayed unmatched. Germline loops: CDR1 MDHEN, CDR2 SYDVKM. Here the CDR3 DNA reads TGTGCCAGCAGCACTAGCGGGAGCACCGGGGAGCTGTTTTTT. Translating gives CASSTSGSTGELFF.

The rearrangement uses TRBV19 and TRBJ1-1; 9 bases line up with TRBD1. Germline V gene data show CDR1 as LNHDA and CDR2 as SQIVND (reference sequence). The CDR3 sequence is 13 residues long. V gave up 6 bases and J gave up 1 base; unmatched junction bases: 0. This chain's CDR3 is CASRGQGNTEAFF. The CDR3, as DNA: TGTGCCAGTAGGGGACAGGGGAACACTGAAGCTTTCTTT. The full variable domain, completed using reference TRBV19 and TRBJ1-1, is DGGITQSPKYLFRKEGQNVTLSCEQNLNHDAMYWYRQDPGQGLRLIYYSQIVNDFQKGDIAEGYSVSREKKESFPLTVTSAQKNPTAFYLCASRGQGNTEAFFGQGTRLTVV.

The CDR3 sequence is CARTRAYTRTDTQYF. CDR3 DNA: TGTGCCCGAACAAGAGCCTACACCCGCACAGATACGCAGTATTTT. The chain is built from TRBV28 and TRBJ2-3; no clear D. From germline, CDR1 is MDHEN and CDR2 SYDVKM. V was pared by 11 bases and J by 1 base, with 19 bases between. This CDR3 is 15 amino acids long.

The chain uses TRBV4-1 and TRBJ2-7; tentatively, D is TRBD1 (6 bases). V gave up 4 bases and J gave up 6 bases, with 16 bases separating them. Germline loops: CDR1 MGHRA, CDR2 YSYEKL. The CDR3 runs to 14 residues. CDR3 DNA: TGCGCCAGCAGCCCAGGGGCAGGGCCCGCCGAGCAGTACTTC. Translating it yields CASSPGAGPAEQYF.

The chain is built from TRBV29-1 and TRBJ1-4; D gene ambiguous. The CDR3 is made up of 11 amino acids. Trimming removed 5 bases from V and 4 bases from J, with 5 bases in between. In germline, CDR1 is SQVTM, CDR2 ANQGSEA. CDR3 coding DNA: TGCAGCGTTCGAGATAATGAAAAACTGTTTTTT. Translating gives CSVRDNEKLFF.

This clone has a single count. The gene calls are TRBV19 and TRBJ2-1; a possible D gene is TRBD1 (5 bases). Trimming removed 7 bases from V and 4 bases from J, with 8 bases in between. The V gene's germline CDR1 is LNHDA and CDR2 SQIVND (reference sequence). This CDR3 spans 12 amino acids. The CDR3 DNA is TGTGCCAGTAATGACAGATACAATGAGCAGTTCTTC. This encodes CASNDRYNEQFF.

The chain joins TRBV28 to TRBJ2-1, with 8 bases that match TRBD2. The CDR3 is 23 amino acids. Germline loops: CDR1 MDHEN, CDR2 SYDVKM. With 6 bases clipped from V and 0 bases from J, the junction kept 28 bases outside the gene matches. The CDR3 region is CASRTFWGPLDKRGKSSYNEQFF. The CDR3 DNA reads TGTGCCAGCAGGACTTTCTGGGGGCCCCTTGATAAGCGGGGGAAGAGCTCCTACAATGAGCAGTTCTTC.

The chain recombines TRBV5-4 with TRBJ1-6; 7 nucleotides align to TRBD1. V was clipped by 3 bases and J by 9 bases; unmatched bases: 9. Germline values: CDR1 SGHNT, CDR2 YYREEE (reference sequence). The CDR3 is made up of 15 amino acids. The DNA for the CDR3 is TGTGCCAGCAGCTCTCAGACAGGGCTAAGTTCACCCCTCCACTTT. This codes for CASSSQTGLSSPLHF. The full variable domain, with the rest looked up from reference TRBV5-4 and TRBJ1-6, is ETGVTQSPTHLIKTRGQQVTLRCSSQSGHNTVSWYQQALGQGPQFIFQYYREEENGRGNFPPRFSGLQFPNYSSELNVNALELDDSALYLCASSSQTGLSSPLHFGNGTRLTVT.

The rearrangement joins TRBV28 to TRBJ2-1; the D is unclear. The CDR3 contains 12 residues. The V and J ends lost 8 bases and 7 bases respectively, with 12 bases between them. Germline CDR1 is MDHEN and CDR2 is SYDVKM. The CDR3 nucleotides read TGTGCCAGCTTCTTTACAGTGAATGAGCAGTTCTTC. This gives the protein CASFFTVNEQFF.